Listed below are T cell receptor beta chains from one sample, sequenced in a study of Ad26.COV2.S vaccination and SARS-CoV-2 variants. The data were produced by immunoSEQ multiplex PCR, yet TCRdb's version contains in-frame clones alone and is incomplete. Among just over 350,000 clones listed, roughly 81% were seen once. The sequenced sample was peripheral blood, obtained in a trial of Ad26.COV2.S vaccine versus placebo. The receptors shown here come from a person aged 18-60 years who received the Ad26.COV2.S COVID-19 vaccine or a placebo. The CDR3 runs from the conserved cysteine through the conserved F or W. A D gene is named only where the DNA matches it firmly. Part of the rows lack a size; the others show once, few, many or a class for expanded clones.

TGTGCCAGCAGCCCATCCGGACTAGCGGGGGGAAGCACAGATACGCAGTATTTT,CASSPSGLAGGSTDTQYF,TRBD2,TRBJ2-3,TRBV5-4,few
TGTGCCAGCAGCTCGATGGGGAGACAGGGGTCTTACGAGCAGTACTTC,CASSSMGRQGSYEQYF,TRBD1,TRBJ2-7,TRBV7-6,.
TGTGCCAGCAGTTTAGGTGGGACTATGAACTATGGCTACACCTTC,CASSLGGTMNYGYTF,.,TRBJ1-2,TRBV27,.
TGTGCCAGCAGCTTAGAAGGGGTTGTGCGGCCCCAGCATTTT,CASSLEGVVRPQHF,.,TRBJ1-5,TRBV7-2,.
TGTGCCAGCAGCCGAGACAGCAGGTACACTGAAGCTTTCTTT,CASSRDSRYTEAFF,.,TRBJ1-1,TRBV3-1/TRBV3-2,.
TGCGCCAGCAGCCAAGGACAGGGTACTGAGCAGTTCTTC,CASSQGQGTEQFF,TRBD1,TRBJ2-1,TRBV4-1,.
TGTGCCAGCAGAAAAGCGGGGGATGGCTACACCTTC,CASRKAGDGYTF,.,TRBJ1-2,TRBV7-2,.
TGTGCCAGCAGTGACTCCACCGGGACTAGCGGGGGGGCCTCCGGGGAGCTGTTTTTT,CASSDSTGTSGGASGELFF,TRBD2,TRBJ2-2,TRBV6-4,.
TGTGCCAGCAGTTACTCCCCTACCTCGAACACCGGGGAGCTGTTTTTT,CASSYSPTSNTGELFF,.,TRBJ2-2,TRBV6-2/TRBV6-3,.
TGTGCCAGCAGCCCCCGAACTAGCGGGAGGATGAGCTCCTACAATGAGCAGTTCTTC,CASSPRTSGRMSSYNEQFF,TRBD2,TRBJ2-1,TRBV9,.